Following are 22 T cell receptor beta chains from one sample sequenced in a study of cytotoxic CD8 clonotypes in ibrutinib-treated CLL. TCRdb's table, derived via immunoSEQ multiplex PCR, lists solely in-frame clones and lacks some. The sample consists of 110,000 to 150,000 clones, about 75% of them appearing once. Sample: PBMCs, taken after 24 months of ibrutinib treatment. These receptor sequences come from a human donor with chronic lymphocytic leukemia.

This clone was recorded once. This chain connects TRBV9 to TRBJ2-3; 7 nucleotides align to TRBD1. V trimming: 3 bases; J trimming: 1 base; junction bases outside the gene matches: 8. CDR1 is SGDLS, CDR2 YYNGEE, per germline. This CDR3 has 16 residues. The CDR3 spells CASSDPRQGGTDTQYF. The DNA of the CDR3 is TGTGCCAGCAGCGACCCCCGACAGGGTGGCACAGATACGCAGTATTTT.

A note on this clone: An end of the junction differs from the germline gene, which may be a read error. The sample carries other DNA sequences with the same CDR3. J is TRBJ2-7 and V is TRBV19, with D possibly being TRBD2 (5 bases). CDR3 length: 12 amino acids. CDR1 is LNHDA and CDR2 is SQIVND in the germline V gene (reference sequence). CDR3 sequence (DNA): TGTGCTAGTACCAACCGGCGGGACGAGCAGTACTTC. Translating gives CASTNRRDEQYF.

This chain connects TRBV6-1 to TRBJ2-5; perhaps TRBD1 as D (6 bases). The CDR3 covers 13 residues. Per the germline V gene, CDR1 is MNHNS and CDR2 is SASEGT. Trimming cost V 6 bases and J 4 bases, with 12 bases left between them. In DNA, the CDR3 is TGTGCCAGCAGCCCAGGGGCCCTAGAGACCCAGTACTTC. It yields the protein CASSPGALETQYF.

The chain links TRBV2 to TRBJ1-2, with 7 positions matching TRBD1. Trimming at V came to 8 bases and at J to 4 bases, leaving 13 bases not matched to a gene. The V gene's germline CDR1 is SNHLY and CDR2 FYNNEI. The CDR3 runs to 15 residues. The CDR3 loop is CASGPRQGPTYGYTF. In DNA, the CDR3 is TGTGCCAGCGGACCCCGACAGGGCCCTACCTATGGCTACACCTTC.

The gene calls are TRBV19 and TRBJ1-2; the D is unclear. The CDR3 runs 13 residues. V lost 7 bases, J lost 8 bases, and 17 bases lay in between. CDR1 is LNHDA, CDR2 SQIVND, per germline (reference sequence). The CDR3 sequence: CASKRHLVGGYTF. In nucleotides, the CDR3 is TGTGCCAGTAAGCGACACCTCGTTGGGGGCTACACCTTC. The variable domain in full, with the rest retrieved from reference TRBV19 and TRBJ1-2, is DGGITQSPKYLFRKEGQNVTLSCEQNLNHDAMYWYRQDPGQGLRLIYYSQIVNDFQKGDIAEGYSVSREKKESFPLTVTSAQKNPTAFYLCASKRHLVGGYTFGSGTRLTVV.

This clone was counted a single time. CDR3 residues: CASRPTSGPYEQYF. DNA for the CDR3: TGTGCCAGCAGGCCGACTAGTGGGCCCTACGAGCAGTACTTC. This chain connects TRBV7-2 to TRBJ2-7; D possibly corresponds to TRBD2 (6 bases). This CDR3 has 14 residues. Per germline, CDR1 SGHTA and CDR2 FQGNSA. V shed 6 bases and J shed 2 bases, with 14 bases lying between them.

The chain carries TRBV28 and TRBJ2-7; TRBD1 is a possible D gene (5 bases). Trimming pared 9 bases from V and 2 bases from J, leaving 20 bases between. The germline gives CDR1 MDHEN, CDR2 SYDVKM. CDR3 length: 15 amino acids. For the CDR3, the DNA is TGTGCCAGTACCGCCTGGGGCAGGCCCCCCTACGAGCAGTACTTC. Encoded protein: CASTAWGRPPYEQYF.

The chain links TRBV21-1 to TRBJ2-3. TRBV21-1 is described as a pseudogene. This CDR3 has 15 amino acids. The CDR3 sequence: CASSKGGSSPARQYF. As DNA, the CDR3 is TGTGCCAGCAGCAAGGGGGGCTCATCCCCCGCTAGGCAGTATTTT.

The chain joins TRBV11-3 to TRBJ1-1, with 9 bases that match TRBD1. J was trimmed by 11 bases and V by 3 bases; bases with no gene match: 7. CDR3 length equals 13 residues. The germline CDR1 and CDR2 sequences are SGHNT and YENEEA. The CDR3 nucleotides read TGTGCCAGCAGCTTGGGACAGGGTCGGGCGGCTTTCTTT. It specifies CASSLGQGRAAFF.

Here the CDR3 reads CASSPQGTDTQYF. As DNA, the CDR3 is TGCGCCAGCAGCCCTCAGGGGACAGATACGCAGTATTTT. The V call is TRBV5-1, the J call TRBJ2-3; tentative D call: TRBD1 (6 bases). Germline-derived CDR1 and CDR2 are SGHRS and YFSETQ. This CDR3 spans 13 amino acids. V gave up 4 bases and J gave up 3 bases, with 9 bases separating them.

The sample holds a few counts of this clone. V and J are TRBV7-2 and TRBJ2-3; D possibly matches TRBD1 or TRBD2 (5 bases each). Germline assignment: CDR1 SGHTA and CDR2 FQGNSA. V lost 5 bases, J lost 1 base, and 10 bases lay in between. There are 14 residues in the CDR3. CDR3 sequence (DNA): TGTGCCAGCAGCGTGATGGGGGGCACAGATACGCAGTATTTT. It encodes CASSVMGGTDTQYF.

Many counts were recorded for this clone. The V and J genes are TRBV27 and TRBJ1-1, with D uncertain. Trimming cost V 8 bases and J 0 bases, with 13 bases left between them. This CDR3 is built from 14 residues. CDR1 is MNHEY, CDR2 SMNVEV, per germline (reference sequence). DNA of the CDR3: TGTGCCAGCCAAGACCCGGGGATGAACACTGAAGCTTTCTTT. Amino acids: CASQDPGMNTEAFF.

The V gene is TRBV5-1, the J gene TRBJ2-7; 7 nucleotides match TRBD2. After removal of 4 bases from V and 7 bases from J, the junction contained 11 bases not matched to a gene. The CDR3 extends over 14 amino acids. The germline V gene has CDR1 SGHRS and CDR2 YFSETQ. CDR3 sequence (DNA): TGCGCCAGCAGCCAGTCCAGCGGGACGGGGGAGCAGTACTTC. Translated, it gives CASSQSSGTGEQYF.

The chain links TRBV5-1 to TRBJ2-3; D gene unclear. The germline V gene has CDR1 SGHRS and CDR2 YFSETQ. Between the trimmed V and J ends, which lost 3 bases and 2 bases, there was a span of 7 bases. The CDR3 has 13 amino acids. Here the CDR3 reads CASSSSFTDTQYF. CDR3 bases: TGCGCCAGCAGCTCCTCCTTCACAGATACGCAGTATTTT.

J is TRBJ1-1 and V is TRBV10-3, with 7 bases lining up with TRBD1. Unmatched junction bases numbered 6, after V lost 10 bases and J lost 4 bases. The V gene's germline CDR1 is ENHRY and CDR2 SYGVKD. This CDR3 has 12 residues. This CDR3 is CASRGEGTEAFF. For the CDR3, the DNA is TGTGCCAGCAGGGGGGAGGGCACTGAAGCTTTCTTT.

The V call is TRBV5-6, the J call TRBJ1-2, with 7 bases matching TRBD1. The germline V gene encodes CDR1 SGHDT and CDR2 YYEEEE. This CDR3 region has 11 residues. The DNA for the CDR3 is TGTGCGAGCGGGACAGAACTCAGGCTCACCTTC. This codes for CASGTELRLTF.

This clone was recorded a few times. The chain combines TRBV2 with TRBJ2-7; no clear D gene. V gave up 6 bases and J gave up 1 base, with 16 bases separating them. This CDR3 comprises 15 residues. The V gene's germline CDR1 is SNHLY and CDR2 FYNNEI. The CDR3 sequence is CASRIRIFRSYEQYF. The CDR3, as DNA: TGTGCCAGCAGGATCCGGATATTCAGGTCCTACGAGCAGTACTTC.

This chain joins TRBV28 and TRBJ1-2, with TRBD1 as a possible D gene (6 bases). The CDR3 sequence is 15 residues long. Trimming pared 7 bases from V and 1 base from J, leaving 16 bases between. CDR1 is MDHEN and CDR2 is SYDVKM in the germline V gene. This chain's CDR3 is CASTPTGGGNYGYTF. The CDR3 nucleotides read TGTGCCAGCACTCCCACGGGGGGCGGTAACTATGGCTACACCTTC.

In DNA form, the CDR3 reads TGTGCCAGCAGTGAAAGGGGGGCGTCCTACGAGCAGTACTTC. It codes for CASSERGASYEQYF. The gene calls are TRBV6-1 and TRBJ2-7, with D possibly being TRBD1 or TRBD2 (6 bases each). The CDR3 has 14 residues. The germline CDR1 and CDR2 sequences are MNHNS and SASEGT. Trimming removed 2 bases from V and 1 base from J, with 9 bases in between.

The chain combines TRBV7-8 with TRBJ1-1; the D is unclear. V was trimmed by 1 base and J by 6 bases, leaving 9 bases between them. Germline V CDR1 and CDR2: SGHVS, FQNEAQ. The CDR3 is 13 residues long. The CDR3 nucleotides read TGTGCCAGCAGCTTAGACACATGGGCTGAAGCTTTCTTT. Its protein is CASSLDTWAEAFF.

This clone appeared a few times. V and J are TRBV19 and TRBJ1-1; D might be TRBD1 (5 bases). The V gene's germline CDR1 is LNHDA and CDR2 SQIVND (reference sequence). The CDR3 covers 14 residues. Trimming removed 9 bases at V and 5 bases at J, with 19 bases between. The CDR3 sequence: CASQPGALGTEAFF. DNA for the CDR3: TGTGCCAGCCAGCCCGGGGCGCTGGGGACTGAAGCTTTCTTT.

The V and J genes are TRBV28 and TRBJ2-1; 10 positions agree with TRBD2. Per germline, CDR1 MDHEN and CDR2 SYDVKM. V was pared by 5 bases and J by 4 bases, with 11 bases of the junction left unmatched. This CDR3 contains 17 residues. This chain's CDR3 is CASSLPASGSGYNEQFF. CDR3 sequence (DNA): TGTGCCAGCAGTCTCCCGGCTAGCGGGAGTGGGTACAATGAGCAGTTCTTC.